This T cell receptor (beta chain) was obtained from a study of CXCR3-negative and CXCR3-positive naive CD8 T cells. As for the study in general: The libraries yielded about 150 million TRB reads, about 1.5 +/- 0.3 million each.

This CDR3 spans 14 amino acids. Per the germline V gene, CDR1 is SQVTM and CDR2 is ANQGSEA. Investigators sorted each CD8+ T cell subset in triplicate, taking around 290,000 cells each time. Carrying UMI labels, the TRB cDNA libraries were prepared through 5' RACE. TCRdb reworked the 5' RACE reads into one entry per CDR3 protein, no DNA. The table lists 80,000 to 95,000 distinct CDR3 sequences. Study-wide results and caveats: The study found comparably high diversity in both naive subsets and much lower diversity in memory CD8+ cells.

As for this clonotype: Its cognate antigen is unknown.

This receptor was identified in a human donor in good health. Some clones in this sample may be carry-over from other donors' samples. The chain combines TRBV29-1 with TRBJ1-1; the TRBD1 assignment by TCRdb is unverifiable without DNA. Sequenced: naive CXCR3- CD8+ T cells from blood. Subset here: CD45RO-CCR7+CD27+CD95- naive CD8+ T cells lacking CXCR3 (TNR3-). Here the CDR3 reads CSVSPRAMNTEAFF.